This record concerns one TCR beta chain sequence. There is no known antigen for this receptor. One end of the junction fails to match germline, which may point to a read error. The cohort comprised more than 550 healthy bone marrow donors. All cohort members were sampled while nominally healthy, although unrecorded immune exposures were likely present. The donor was CMV seropositive and was included in the group of some 290 seropositive cohort members. Each donor provided a peripheral blood sample, and peripheral blood mononuclear cells were used for TCR beta sequencing. The Qiagen DNeasy Blood Extraction Kit was used to extract genomic DNA from the blood cell samples. From cysteine to phenylalanine, the CDR3 is 16 amino acids long. Only the CDR3 region is kept as DNA, spanning 48 bases read in frame from base 1. Based on the germline V gene, the CDR1 and CDR2 sequences are SGDLS and YYNGEE. These data come from a study of cytomegalovirus exposure and HLA in healthy donors (dated by TCRdb to 2016 to 2017). Regarding the complete study: An earlier analysis of fewer than 750 of the donors reported 250 to 350 Gb of sequence data and approximately 120 million unique TCR beta sequences obtained from about 179 million T cells. Approximately 310 gigabases of sequencing data and around 85 million unique TCR sequences made up an early release that covered 500 to 700 HLA-typed donors. Among the roughly 400 genotyped donors, around 79% belonged to the genetic ancestry cluster associated with self-reported Caucasian donors. The study aimed to test whether signatures of past pathogen exposure could be identified by cataloging public T cell receptors. Using immunosequencing, the study profiled T cell repertoires from around 680 subjects and related those repertoires to cytomegalovirus serostatus. Along with the approximately 700-subject first cohort, a separate validation cohort of 120 different subjects was used. To predict cytomegalovirus infection status, the study combined high-throughput TCR immunosequencing, statistical association of individual TCRs with disease status, and machine learning. A later analysis re-examined previously published TCR beta repertoires from more than 600 donors and added high-resolution HLA genotyping to investigate patterns of TCR occurrence. Rather than using new phenotypic data, the later analysis identified candidate immune exposures from TCR beta sequences and from how often those sequences occurred across donors. To decide whether each TCR beta V gene segment behaved as functional or pseudogenic, an earlier analysis of some 600 of the donors relied on high-throughput TCR beta sequencing. Donor age, sex, ethnicity and CMV serostatus were collected together with the repertoire data. In a later genetic analysis, genome-wide SNP genotypes for 398 of the 666 donors were used, and that subset was treated as a discovery cohort. Every repertoire in the discovery cohort had been generated on one and the same sequencing platform. HLA typing covered class I and class II loci at four-digit resolution. Typing coverage varied by locus: roughly 629-630 donors for A, B, C, DRB1 and DQB1; roughly 520 for DQA1; over 600 for DPA1; roughly 470 for DPB1. Four to six DR-DQ haplotypes were handled as single units for association and clustering because linkage in the cohort was strong. Among 398 genotyped donors of the cohort, an average of approximately 240,000 unique TCR beta nucleotide sequences were sequenced per donor, roughly 18% of them non-productive. Findings and caveats that apply to the study as a whole: When HLA alleles, especially DR and DQ, strongly co-occurred, TCR associations were difficult to assign to individual alleles. The cohort was sequenced for TCR beta chains only, and without alpha or paired-chain data the features that could be detected were limited. Most CMV-associated TCR beta chains appeared to be HLA-restricted in a later analysis, and the HLA associations seemed to be driven largely by CMV exposure. In a later genetic analysis, fewer N-insertions in productive TCRs were reported among donors in an Asian-associated ancestry cluster than the roughly 710-donor mean. A further reported finding was that TCR beta sequences accurately predicted the HLA-A and HLA-B alleles for most subjects in the first cohort. Because HLA typing was missing for some donors at each locus, association tests included only the typed subset. In a later genetic analysis, a missense DCLRE1C variant was associated with V-gene and J-gene trimming of TCR beta chains, and the association was replicated in an independent cohort. A cluster of highly shared sequence variants was judged likely to represent a technical artifact of the sequencing pipeline. Compared with equally common non-associated chains, HLA-associated TCR beta chains in a later analysis were more clonally expanded and had lower generation probabilities. Most TCR sequences were seen in very few donors, while some public TCRs were found in many individuals. It was suggested by the authors that the approach could potentially be generalized to other disease states and immunological phenotypes. Presence/absence analyses assumed roughly uniform sequencing depth across donors, an assumption that may not hold. In vitro tests confirmed that three of the cytomegalovirus-associated TCR beta chains recognize cytomegalovirus antigens. Because counts were too low, 15 to 20 rarely observed V segments, including chromosome 9 orphons, were left out of the earlier analysis of some 640 of the donors. In a later analysis, several top co-occurrence clusters were reported to appear linked to parvovirus B19, influenza, CMV and Epstein-Barr virus. In a later analysis, over 15,000 TCR beta sequences were associated with specific HLA alleles at a false discovery rate of 0.05. A total of about 180 TCR beta chains were listed by the study as associated with cytomegalovirus. Linkage disequilibrium might explain the correlated functional status among segregating V segments, but an unknown experimental factor could not be ruled out. Some IMGT-functional V segments, including TRBV6-2 and TRBV6-3, could not be told apart with the 87-base-pair reads, so those segments were excluded. In an earlier analysis of around 600 of the donors, most TCR beta V segments appeared in productive rearrangements about 87% or about 30% of the time, broadly matching IMGT annotations. According to a later analysis, TCR association rates differed among HLA loci, with DRB1 alleles showing the most associated TCRs and HLA-C alleles showing the fewest. The classifier was reported to diagnose cytomegalovirus status with high specificity and sensitivity in both the original and validation cohorts. The only immune exposure information available for the cohort was CMV serostatus.

Library preparation employed the immunoSEQ multiplex PCR assay. For the multiplex PCR, a mixture combining 60 forward primers for TCR Vbeta segments and 13 reverse primers for TCR Jbeta segments was used. A multiplex PCR assay on genomic DNA amplified the CDR3 region of rearranged TCR beta genes. The Illumina HiSeq System was used to sequence the amplified TCR beta libraries as 87-base-pair reads. In the original analysis: In a later analysis, about 80 million unique TCR beta chains were counted across the roughly 610 repertoires, and around 11 million of these chains were shared by at least two donors. Raw reads were error-corrected and collapsed into unique sequences with a nearest-neighbor algorithm that merged closely related sequences to remove PCR and sequencing errors. Alignment of CDR3 sequences to IMGT reference sequences was used to assign V, D and J gene segments. For a sequence to be retained, a match of at least six nucleotides was required to both a V gene segment and a J gene segment. Rearrangements were classified as productive when the CDR3 lacked stop codons and remained in frame with V and J, and all other rearrangements were classified as non-productive. CDR3 was defined according to IMGT convention as the region running from the second conserved V-encoded cysteine to the conserved J-encoded phenylalanine. The earlier analysis of about 590 of the donors excluded sequences that lacked an unambiguous match to a single V gene segment. In an earlier analysis of several hundred of the donors, a V segment was called functional when productive rearrangements were above 56.7%, and segregating when the standard deviation between donors exceeded 5%. A statistical classification framework was developed to diagnose cytomegalovirus status using the catalog of TCR beta chain sequences. In a later analysis, V and J genes were assigned by comparing TCR nucleotide sequences against IMGT/GENE-DB human TR gene sequences. Using the TCRdist pipeline, a later analysis assigned CDR3 sequences along with most-parsimonious VDJ recombination scenarios. In a later analysis, each TCR beta chain was defined by its CDR3 amino acid sequence together with its V-gene family, and reads lacking a unique V-gene family were excluded. As a way to deal with suspected cross-contamination and a sequencing artifact, a later analysis dropped 450 to 700 nucleotide sequences that were highly shared and had low generation probability. In a later analysis, a clonal expansion index for each public chain was calculated from normalized within-repertoire ranks of inferred template counts. In a later analysis, generation probabilities were computed using a VDJ recombination model fitted to out-of-frame rearrangements, and the results were checked against IGoR. In a later analysis, TCR-TCR, TCR-HLA and TCR-CMV co-occurrence was scored with hypergeometric tests, and a repertoire-size bias correction was applied to TCR pairs. False discovery rates were estimated in a later analysis by permuting HLA or CMV assignments 20 times. In a later analysis, co-occurring TCRs were grouped using DBSCAN, with TCRdist sequence similarity added in when clustering inside HLA-allele-positive subsets. Repertoires with fewer than 30,000 or more than 120,000 public chains, plus five repertoires with anomalous nucleotide sharing, were excluded from co-occurrence clustering. This is the immuneACCESS table as TCRdb keeps it, with only in-frame sequences that have V and J called. A part of the clones is gone; compared with another copy, unresolved V genes explain less than half, and the rest is unexplained. That table furnishes V, J and clone size, whereas the DNA furnished D and trimming. In all, the sample holds more than 110,000 clones, and around 80% of those were seen once. Of the sample, under 7.5% is held by the ten largest clones.

Rearrangement joined TRBV9 to TRBJ2-1, and 12 junction bases match TRBD1. The sample was PBMCs. This TCR came from a man aged 40-49 years in good health and CMV-seropositive. CDR3 protein: CASCVGTGQGADEQFF. Read as DNA, the sequence is TGTGCCAGCTGCGTCGGTACGGGACAGGGGGCTGATGAGCAGTTCTTC.